The T cell receptor (beta chain) described here comes from a study of cytomegalovirus exposure and HLA in healthy donors. The overall study: A previous analysis identified 100 million or so unique TCR beta sequences derived from roughly 180 million T cells.

CDR3 length: 14 residues. Trimming took off 0 bases at V and 13 bases at J, with 16 bases between the two ends. Germline CDR1 MGHRA, CDR2 YSYEKL. The PCR ran on 60 Vbeta and 13 Jbeta primers. Sequencing used immunoSEQ multiplex PCR; TCRdb keeps in-frame clones, though not all of them. Altogether 200,000 to 250,000 clones are present, about 85% being singletons, with the ten largest covering 1% to 1.5%. As for this clone: The target antigen is unknown.

Study results and limitations: When analyzed later, a missense DCLRE1C variant was found to be linked to TCR beta V- and J-gene trimming. Reports indicate that TCR beta sequences accurately predicted the HLA-A and HLA-B alleles of most subjects. Rates of TCR association differed by HLA locus in a later analysis, with DRB1 highest and HLA-C lowest.

The chain combines TRBV4-1 with TRBJ2-4, with D perhaps matching TRBD2 (6 bases). Sequencing was done on a sample of PBMCs. The TCR sequence derives from a human donor in good health. CDR3 in DNA: TGCGCCAGCAGCCAAGATACGCCAGCGGGTGACCAGTACTTC. Encoded protein: CASSQDTPAGDQYF.